Here is one TCR beta chain with its context. The entry originates in a study of siplizumab effects on memory and regulatory T cells. TCRdb keeps only in-frame clones here, not all; method: immunoSEQ multiplex PCR. The data hold about 68,000 clones, with 85% to 95% observed a single time. The V gene's germline CDR1 is SEHNR and CDR2 FQNEAQ (reference sequence). V was trimmed by 6 bases and J by 8 bases, leaving 17 bases between them. This CDR3 has 14 amino acids. This TCR derives from a human donor in good health. The V call is TRBV7-9, the J call TRBJ2-1; D possibly matches TRBD1 or TRBD2 (6 bases each). Specimen: CD8+ T cells sorted from blood. The CDR3 DNA is TGTGCCAGCAGTCTGATAAACAGGGACTATGAGCAGTTCTTC. This gives the protein CASSLINRDYEQFF.